The rows below give T cell receptor beta chains drawn from one sample of a study of T cells in Graves' hyperthyroidism and ophthalmopathy. TCRdb reprocessed the multiplex PCR reads with MiXCR, giving one entry per CDR3 protein. The table records about 200,000 distinct CDR3 sequences, roughly a sixth of them present only once. The sequenced material came from blood. All receptors derive from a woman between 45 and 65 years old with Graves' hyperthyroidism. Each CDR3 is given with its conserved first and last residue. The order of the fields is J gene, V gene, CDR3 protein.

>TRBJ1-3|TRBV3-1
CASSPALQGYSGNTIYF
>TRBJ1-5|TRBV18
CASSPPWNSAQPQHF
>TRBJ1-4|TRBV12-3/TRBV12-4
CASSFSGLGGKLFF
>TRBJ2-7|TRBV11-3
CASSPRTSQHEQYF
>TRBJ1-5|TRBV6-2/TRBV6-3
CASNRQASNQPQHF
>TRBJ1-1|TRBV20-1
CSARTGQELRAFF
>TRBJ2-5|TRBV7-7
CAGSLEVGRQGTQYF
>TRBJ2-5|TRBV5-5
CASSLQGKSAQYF
>TRBJ2-5|TRBV29-1
CTLDGGMGGETQYF
>TRBJ2-1|TRBV6-5
CASSYAAGTYNEQFF
>TRBJ2-1|TRBV7-9
CASGPRLKLGGERNINNEQFF
>TRBJ1-5|TRBV30
CAWSFQGTQPQHF
>TRBJ2-7|TRBV3-1
CASRQTSGRAGEQYF
>TRBJ2-7|TRBV7-9
CASSLGRLTSESYEQYF
>TRBJ1-2|TRBV19
CASTRDRAYYGYTF
>TRBJ2-1|TRBV11-2
CASSSQGLAGLNEQFF